This record covers a single TCR beta chain. The antigen is not known. The PCR had 60 Vbeta and 13 Jbeta primers. Using immunoSEQ multiplex PCR, the repertoire was profiled, and TCRdb retains in-frame clones only, with some absent. The profile covers approximately 100,000 clones, with about 81% appearing a single time and roughly 3% taken by the ten largest. The length of the CDR3 is 14 residues. The ends lost 6 bases at V and 4 bases at J; junction bases unmatched: 5. Germline lookup yields CDR1 SGHTA and CDR2 FQGNSA. This entry is derived from a study of cytomegalovirus exposure and HLA in healthy donors. Study results and caveats: Several of the most significant clusters were apparently associated with common viral pathogens in a later analysis.

This chain connects TRBV7-2 to TRBJ2-3; 9 positions agree with TRBD1. The sequencing sample was made of PBMCs. The TCR originated in a male donor in good health and CMV-seropositive. CDR3 bases: TGTGCCAGCAGGGGACAGGGTTCGGCAGATACGCAGTATTTT. This codes for CASRGQGSADTQYF.